The clone carrying this TCR beta chain was found once. Antigen specificity is unknown. The record originates from a study of OX40 agonist ivuxolimab in advanced cancers. Study background: Earlier treatment with anti-PD-1, anti-PD-L1 or anti-CTLA-4 was permitted, and roughly 40% had received some. Study outcomes and limitations: CD4+ T cells averaged fewer expanded clones than CD8+ T cells.

Assay used: immunoSEQ multiplex PCR; TCRdb lists only in-frame clones, some missing. The profile shows about 20,000 clones, over 70% of them singletons. J lost 3 bases, V lost 4 bases, and 3 bases had no gene match. Germline CDR1 SGHDN, CDR2 FVKESK. This CDR3 spans 13 amino acids. The chain recombines TRBV14 with TRBJ2-7; 7 positions match TRBD1. This sequence originates from an adult with an advanced solid tumor such as melanoma, head and neck, liver or kidney cancer. The sequencing used CD4+ or CD8+ T cells sorted from blood, collected in a trial of the OX40 agonist ivuxolimab. The chain's CDR3 is CASSPPGGYEQYF. In DNA form, the CDR3 reads TGTGCCAGCAGCCCCCCAGGGGGCTACGAGCAGTACTTC.